The next 15 T cell receptor beta chains were all read from a single sample in a study of cytomegalovirus exposure and HLA in healthy donors. A multiplex PCR was run with 60 Vbeta primers and 13 Jbeta primers. Generated by immunoSEQ multiplex PCR, the TCRdb table keeps only in-frame clones and is missing some. The table lists 150,000 to 200,000 clones, under 85% of them singletons. Sequencing input: PBMCs. These receptors all stem from a man between 50 and 59 years old in good health and CMV-seropositive.

The J gene is TRBJ2-3, the V gene TRBV7-3, with D perhaps matching TRBD2 (7 bases). Per germline, CDR1 SGHTA and CDR2 FQGTGA. The CDR3 loop spans 14 amino acids. Trimming removed 2 bases from V and 5 bases from J, with 11 bases in between. CDR3 residues: CASSLRGAKDTQYF. In DNA form, the CDR3 reads TGTGCCAGCAGCTTACGGGGGGCGAAAGATACGCAGTATTTT.

The chain uses TRBV13 and TRBJ2-1; perhaps TRBD2 as D (5 bases). CDR3 size: 16 residues. Germline lookup yields CDR1 PRHDT and CDR2 FYEKMQ (reference sequence). Trimming removed 3 bases at V and 0 bases at J, with 12 bases between. As DNA, the CDR3 is TGTGCCAGCAGCTTGGGGAGCCCGAGCTCCTACAATGAGCAGTTCTTC. It is translated as CASSLGSPSSYNEQFF.

The V gene is TRBV7-9, the J gene TRBJ2-3, with TRBD1 matching 8 bases. V lost 4 bases, J lost 4 bases, and 7 bases stayed unmatched. Germline CDR1 is SEHNR and CDR2 is FQNEAQ (reference sequence). The CDR3 consists of 15 residues. CDR3 coding DNA: TGTGCCAGCAGCTCGAGGCAGGGGGCGGCAGATACGCAGTATTTT. This sequence encodes CASSSRQGAADTQYF.

The chain couples TRBV7-9 to TRBJ2-1; TRBD2 matches 10 bases. The V and J ends lost 0 bases and 5 bases, in that order; junction bases with no gene match: 7. Germline values: CDR1 SEHNR, CDR2 FQNEAQ (reference sequence). The CDR3 runs 17 residues. CDR3 bases: TGTGCCAGCAGCTTAGCGCGGACGACTAGCGGGCACAATGAGCAGTTCTTC. Translated: CASSLARTTSGHNEQFF.

The gene calls are TRBV9 and TRBJ2-3; 8 bases are shared with TRBD2. The CDR3 covers 15 residues. After removal of 2 bases from V and 3 bases from J, the junction contained 5 bases not matched to a gene. CDR1 SGDLS and CDR2 YYNGEE come from the germline V gene. The CDR3 loop reads CASSVSGALTDTQYF. CDR3 DNA sequence: TGTGCCAGCAGCGTTAGCGGGGCTCTTACAGATACGCAGTATTTT.

The chain carries TRBV2 and TRBJ2-3; maybe TRBD2 (5 bases). V lost 1 base, J lost 4 bases, and 12 bases lay in between. This CDR3 is built from 15 residues. Germline CDR1 reads SNHLY; CDR2 reads FYNNEI. CDR3 amino acids: CASSEEGAYPDTQYF. In DNA, the CDR3 is TGTGCCAGCAGTGAAGAGGGAGCCTATCCAGATACGCAGTATTTT.

The rearrangement uses TRBV27 and TRBJ2-2; 8 nucleotides align to TRBD1. Germline CDR1 and CDR2: MNHEY and SMNVEV (reference sequence). The length of the CDR3 is 15 residues. V gave up 10 bases and J gave up 4 bases; unmatched junction bases: 11. CDR3 in amino acids: CATRTGSRSTGELFF. CDR3 in DNA: TGTGCCACCCGGACAGGGAGCAGGAGCACCGGGGAGCTGTTTTTT.

The chain combines TRBV7-3 with TRBJ2-7, with TRBD2 matching over 14 bases. The CDR3 length is 14 residues. Germline V gene sequence: CDR1 SGHTA, CDR2 FQGTGA. Unmatched junction bases numbered 6, after V lost 5 bases and J lost 9 bases. The CDR3 protein is CASSDGTSGSVQYF. The CDR3 bases are TGTGCCAGCAGCGACGGGACTAGCGGGAGCGTGCAGTACTTC.

The rearrangement joins TRBV4-1 to TRBJ2-1, with a weak D call TRBD2 (6 bases). The CDR3 totals 15 residues. The germline V and J ends were trimmed by 0 bases and 7 bases, with 13 bases remaining between them. Germline CDR1 reads MGHRA; CDR2 reads YSYEKL. CDR3 in amino acids: CASSQDGAGWNEQFF. CDR3 bases: TGCGCCAGCAGCCAAGATGGCGCGGGGTGGAATGAGCAGTTCTTC.

This rearrangement joins TRBV7-9 to TRBJ1-1, with a weak D call TRBD1 (6 bases). Trimming removed 0 bases at V and 4 bases at J, with 9 bases between. The germline gives CDR1 SEHNR, CDR2 FQNEAQ (reference sequence). This CDR3 is 14 amino acids long. CDR3 in amino acids: CASSLAQGLTEAFF. Written as DNA, the CDR3 is TGTGCCAGCAGCTTAGCCCAGGGGCTCACTGAAGCTTTCTTT.

The count of this clone is one. The chain couples TRBV4-2 to TRBJ2-1, with 7 bases that match TRBD2. V shed 5 bases, J shed 0 bases, and the junction held 16 bases outside the gene matches. The germline gives CDR1 LGHNA, CDR2 YNFKEQ. The CDR3 runs 19 residues. CDR3 DNA sequence: TGTGCCAGCAGCGTGATAGCGTCGGCGGGGGTGAGCTCCTACAATGAGCAGTTCTTC. Its protein is CASSVIASAGVSSYNEQFF.

This sequence joins TRBV7-3 and TRBJ2-5; 7 bases map to TRBD2. CDR1 SGHTA and CDR2 FQGTGA come from the germline V gene. After removal of 3 bases from V and 5 bases from J, the junction contained 6 bases not matched to a gene. The CDR3 loop spans 14 amino acids. CDR3 loop: CASSLSTSSETQYF. CDR3 DNA sequence: TGTGCCAGCAGCTTGTCGACTAGCTCGGAGACCCAGTACTTC.

The chain has TRBV11-2 and TRBJ2-7; D remains ambiguous. This CDR3 is 14 amino acids long. The V and J ends lost 2 bases and 0 bases respectively, with 8 bases between them. CDR1 SGHAT and CDR2 FQNNGV come from the germline V gene. The CDR3 reads CASSLLRSSYEQYF. The CDR3, as DNA: TGTGCCAGCAGCTTATTGCGGAGCTCCTACGAGCAGTACTTC.

The chain is built from TRBV21-1 and TRBJ2-3; TRBD2 reflects the table's D call only, with no check against the DNA. TRBV21-1 is tagged as a pseudogene. The CDR3 has 14 residues. The CDR3 DNA sequence: TGTGCCAGCAGCAAAGGTGAGGCCTCAGATACGCAGTATTTT. This gives the protein CASSKGEASDTQYF.

This clone was observed once. V and J are TRBV18 and TRBJ2-5; 11 bases are a match to TRBD2. The CDR3 has 14 amino acids. The germline V gene encodes CDR1 KGHSH and CDR2 LQKENI. The junction had 2 bases not matched to a gene; V was cut back by 5 bases and J by 3 bases. The CDR3 protein is CASSGGLAEETQYF. CDR3 coding DNA: TGTGCCAGCTCAGGGGGACTAGCGGAAGAGACCCAGTACTTC.